The rows below give T cell receptor beta chains drawn from one sample of a study of blood T cell repertoires in COVID-19. Repertoires were generated with immunoSEQ multiplex PCR, while TCRdb's copy carries only in-frame clones and drops some. The sample comprises under 200,000 clones, roughly 80% of which are singletons, and around 6.1% rests with the top ten. Material for sequencing was peripheral blood. The receptors here all came from a woman in her thirties or forties with acute or convalescent COVID-19. The CDR3 runs from the conserved cysteine through the conserved F or W. The D gene is left open where the match is weak. Clone size is not always given. Where it is, it says once, few, many or a class for expanded clones.

D gene: NA; J gene: TRBJ2-7; clone size: NA; V gene: TRBV28; CDR3 protein: CASSLERGRYYEQYF; CDR3 DNA: TGTGCCAGCAGTTTAGAACGGGGGAGATACTACGAGCAGTACTTC
D gene: NA; J gene: TRBJ2-5; clone size: NA; V gene: TRBV18; CDR3 protein: CASSADLQETQYF; CDR3 DNA: TGTGCCAGCTCAGCGGATTTGCAAGAGACCCAGTACTTC
D gene: NA; J gene: TRBJ1-2; clone size: NA; V gene: TRBV5-1; CDR3 protein: CASSSDSGYGYTF; CDR3 DNA: TGCGCCAGCAGCTCGGACAGTGGCTATGGCTACACCTTC
D gene: TRBD2; J gene: TRBJ2-1; clone size: NA; V gene: TRBV5-4; CDR3 protein: CASSLGGGAYNEQFF; CDR3 DNA: TGTGCCAGCAGCTTGGGCGGGGGGGCATACAATGAGCAGTTCTTC
D gene: TRBD2; J gene: TRBJ2-7; clone size: once; V gene: TRBV20-1; CDR3 protein: CSASIGASGLYEQYF; CDR3 DNA: TGCAGTGCTAGTATTGGGGCTAGCGGGCTCTACGAGCAGTACTTC
D gene: TRBD1; J gene: TRBJ2-7; clone size: NA; V gene: TRBV10-3; CDR3 protein: CAIRDRGEQYF; CDR3 DNA: TGTGCCATTAGAGACAGGGGCGAGCAGTACTTC
D gene: NA; J gene: TRBJ1-2; clone size: NA; V gene: TRBV30; CDR3 protein: CAWSFRGGYGYTF; CDR3 DNA: TGTGCCTGGAGCTTTCGAGGGGGCTATGGCTACACCTTC
D gene: NA; J gene: TRBJ1-2; clone size: NA; V gene: TRBV14; CDR3 protein: CASSQVSGDGYTF; CDR3 DNA: TGTGCCAGCAGCCAAGTTTCCGGGGATGGCTACACCTTC
D gene: TRBD2; J gene: TRBJ2-7; clone size: NA; V gene: TRBV30; CDR3 protein: CAWSPVGALAGGSYEQYF; CDR3 DNA: TGTGCCTGGAGCCCAGTAGGGGCGTTGGCGGGAGGCTCCTACGAGCAGTACTTC
D gene: TRBD1; J gene: TRBJ1-2; clone size: NA; V gene: TRBV7-2; CDR3 protein: CASSLGRQGGYTF; CDR3 DNA: TGTGCCAGCAGCTTAGGTCGACAGGGAGGCTACACCTTC
D gene: NA; J gene: TRBJ1-1; clone size: NA; V gene: TRBV7-2; CDR3 protein: CASSKEATGEAFF; CDR3 DNA: TGTGCCAGCAGCAAGGAGGCTACAGGGGAAGCTTTCTTT
D gene: NA; J gene: TRBJ1-4; clone size: NA; V gene: TRBV6-1; CDR3 protein: CASGGYIEKLFF; CDR3 DNA: TGTGCCAGCGGGGGGTATATAGAAAAACTGTTTTTT
D gene: NA; J gene: TRBJ2-5; clone size: NA; V gene: TRBV27; CDR3 protein: CASSFVGGRQETQYF; CDR3 DNA: TGTGCCAGCAGTTTTGTAGGAGGGAGGCAAGAGACCCAGTACTTC
D gene: TRBD1; J gene: TRBJ1-6; clone size: NA; V gene: TRBV27; CDR3 protein: CASNHRSGGYSPLHF; CDR3 DNA: TGTGCCAGCAACCACCGTTCAGGGGGGTATTCACCCCTCCACTTT